One and the same sample provided the 16 T cell receptor beta chains below, sequenced in a study of T cell changes during pregnancy in multiple sclerosis. Profiled with immunoSEQ multiplex PCR; TCRdb holds only in-frame clones, not every one. This sample has 72,000 or so clones; 85% to 95% occur once, and the top ten carry more than 2.5%. The sequences come from peripheral blood, collected in the second trimester of pregnancy. The receptor set was obtained from a female donor with multiple sclerosis, enrolled in a pregnancy study.

The genes are TRBV9 and TRBJ1-2, with TRBD1 identical over 11 bases. This CDR3 is built from 15 residues. The germline CDR1 and CDR2 sequences are SGDLS and YYNGEE. V lost 5 bases to trimming and J lost 5 bases; unmatched junction nucleotides: 8. The CDR3 spells CASRDRGTGGYGYTF. CDR3 coding DNA: TGTGCCAGCAGGGACCGGGGGACAGGGGGATATGGCTACACCTTC.

The chain combines TRBV7-8 with TRBJ2-7, with 7 bases matching TRBD1. Per germline, CDR1 SGHVS and CDR2 FQNEAQ. The CDR3 sequence is 14 residues long. V lost 5 bases, J lost 6 bases, and 10 bases stayed unmatched. Here the CDR3 reads CASSPTGSSLEQYF. CDR3 in DNA: TGTGCCAGCAGCCCGACAGGGAGTTCGCTCGAGCAGTACTTC.

J is TRBJ2-5 and V is TRBV2; D gene unclear. The CDR3 loop spans 16 amino acids. The V and J ends lost 7 bases and 5 bases respectively, with 23 bases between them. From germline, CDR1 is SNHLY and CDR2 FYNNEI. The CDR3 DNA reads as TGTGCCAGCACCCTTCCGACTGCAAGAAACTTGGAGACCCAGTACTTC. It specifies CASTLPTARNLETQYF.

V gene TRBV11-2 combines with J gene TRBJ2-3; a possible D gene is TRBD2 (7 bases). With 0 bases removed from V and 6 bases from J, the gap between germline ends came to 25 bases. CDR3 length: 19 residues. The V gene's germline CDR1 is SGHAT and CDR2 FQNNGV. The CDR3 here is CASSLDLIGGGGVWDTQYF. The CDR3 nucleotides read TGTGCCAGCAGCTTAGATCTCATTGGGGGCGGGGGCGTTTGGGATACGCAGTATTTT.

The J gene is TRBJ2-1, the V gene TRBV18; 11 positions agree with TRBD1. V lost 6 bases and J lost 7; bases outside the gene matches: 11. CDR1 KGHSH and CDR2 LQKENI come from the germline V gene. The CDR3 spans 16 residues. CDR3 region: CASSTRTGGTVNEQFF. The CDR3 DNA reads TGTGCCAGCTCGACTCGGACAGGGGGCACGGTAAATGAGCAGTTCTTC.

This sequence joins TRBV5-5 and TRBJ1-2; D is undetermined. V was trimmed by 0 bases and J by 0 bases, leaving 21 bases between them. Germline values: CDR1 SGHKS, CDR2 YYEKEE (reference sequence). The CDR3 covers 19 residues. The CDR3 loop is CASSLVAAREVLANYGYTF. The CDR3 bases are TGTGCCAGCAGCTTGGTGGCAGCCAGAGAGGTGTTAGCTAACTATGGCTACACCTTC.

This clone came up many times. The CDR3 here is CASSADYYSNQPQHF. The CDR3 nucleotides are TGTGCCAGCAGCGCTGACTATTACAGCAATCAGCCCCAGCATTTT. This sequence joins TRBV7-2 and TRBJ1-5, with D uncertain. V lost 5 bases, J lost 1 base, and 12 bases lay in between. Germline loops: CDR1 SGHTA, CDR2 FQGNSA. The CDR3 runs to 15 residues.

This clone was observed once. V gene TRBV5-5 combines with J gene TRBJ1-1; 7 bases fit TRBD1. V gave up 1 base and J gave up 5 bases; unmatched junction bases: 2. The CDR3 has 13 residues. Germline CDR1 SGHKS, CDR2 YYEKEE (reference sequence). CDR3 DNA: TGTGCCAGCAGCTTGCCAGGGGGGACTGAAGCTTTCTTT. Amino acid sequence: CASSLPGGTEAFF.

This rearrangement joins TRBV6-1 to TRBJ2-7, with D possibly being TRBD1 (6 bases). This CDR3 spans 14 amino acids. The germline V and J ends were trimmed by 5 bases and 2 bases, with 13 bases remaining between them. Per germline, CDR1 MNHNS and CDR2 SASEGT. CDR3 amino acids: CASSFDRSPYEQYF. CDR3 bases: TGTGCCAGCAGTTTCGACAGGTCTCCCTACGAGCAGTACTTC.

The chain is built from TRBV2 and TRBJ1-2; maybe TRBD1 (5 bases). Trimming took off 3 bases at V and 5 bases at J, with 10 bases between the two ends. This CDR3 is built from 13 residues. The germline V gene has CDR1 SNHLY and CDR2 FYNNEI. The CDR3 protein is CASSEAGRYGYTF. The CDR3 DNA reads as TGTGCCAGCAGTGAGGCAGGGAGGTATGGCTACACCTTC.

The CDR3 DNA is TGTGCCAGCAGTGAAAGGTTACAGGGAACTCAGCCCCAGCATTTT. Protein sequence: CASSERLQGTQPQHF. This chain links TRBV6-1 with TRBJ1-5, with D tentatively TRBD1 (6 bases). The CDR3 consists of 15 residues. Germline V gene lookup returns CDR1 MNHNS and CDR2 SASEGT. The V end was cut by 2 bases, the J end by 6 bases, with 14 bases between.

In this sample, this clone turned up a few times. This chain joins TRBV5-5 and TRBJ1-2; 7 nucleotides align to TRBD1. Germline V gene sequence: CDR1 SGHKS, CDR2 YYEKEE (reference sequence). CDR3 length: 17 residues. The V segment lost 2 bases and the J segment 4 bases; nucleotides outside the gene matches: 14. The CDR3 loop reads CASSLATGIRAFYGYTF. The CDR3 region has the DNA TGTGCCAGCAGCTTAGCGACAGGGATACGGGCCTTCTATGGCTACACCTTC.

The chain carries TRBV15 and TRBJ2-1; no clear D gene. Trimming took off 0 bases at V and 9 bases at J, with 12 bases between the two ends. The CDR3 has 14 residues. Germline V CDR1 and CDR2: LNHNV, YYDKDF (reference sequence). The CDR3 DNA sequence: TGTGCCACCAGCAGAGATTCAGAAGTTGTTGAGCAGTTCTTC. Residues: CATSRDSEVVEQFF.

This chain joins TRBV9 and TRBJ2-1, with D possibly being TRBD1 (6 bases). CDR3 size: 15 residues. The V end lost 3 bases, the J end lost 4 bases, and 14 bases lay between the germline ends. CDR1 SGDLS and CDR2 YYNGEE come from the germline V gene. The CDR3 nucleotides read TGTGCCAGCAGCGCAAGGGACACCGTGTACAATGAGCAGTTCTTC. The encoded protein is CASSARDTVYNEQFF.

CDR3 coding DNA: TGTGCCAGCAGTTACAGGGGTAACTATGGCTACACCTTC. Translation: CASSYRGNYGYTF. The rearrangement uses TRBV27 and TRBJ1-2; 7 nucleotides agree with TRBD1. The length of the CDR3 is 13 residues. CDR1 is MNHEY, CDR2 SMNVEV, per germline (reference sequence). V was pared by 4 bases and J by 1 base, with 0 bases of the junction left unmatched.

The chain links TRBV6-4 to TRBJ2-1; 7 bases map to TRBD2. The CDR3 runs 15 residues. Unmatched junction bases numbered 4, after V lost 3 bases and J lost 2 bases. Germline V gene data show CDR1 as MRHNA and CDR2 as SNTAGT. CDR3 coding DNA: TGTGCCAGCAGTGAATCTAGCGGTGCCTACAATGAGCAGTTCTTC. Its translation is CASSESSGAYNEQFF.